One sample yielded the 22 T cell receptor beta chains listed below, sequenced in a study of early T cells in non-severe SARS-CoV-2 infection. Each CDR3 protein is one row after TCRdb ran MiXCR on the 5' RACE reads. The sample consists of 60,000 or so distinct CDR3 sequences, about 12% of them appearing once. The sample comprised whole blood. Source of these receptors: an adult who was a healthcare worker with PCR-confirmed SARS-CoV-2 infection or an uninfected control (not recorded which).

The CDR3 reads CSGDRGIAYNEQFF. Here the CDR3 DNA reads TGCAGTGGGGACCGGGGGATTGCCTACAATGAGCAGTTCTTC. V usage is TRBV20-1 and J usage is TRBJ2-1, with D perhaps TRBD2 (6 bases). The CDR3 is made up of 14 amino acids. V was shortened by 7 bases and J by 2 bases, with 15 bases between the two germline ends. CDR1 and CDR2 from the germline V gene are DFQATT and SNEGSKA (reference sequence).

This clonotype turned up a few times. This chain joins TRBV11-2 and TRBJ2-1, with 7 bases that match TRBD1. The V gene's germline CDR1 is SGHAT and CDR2 FQNNGV. Trimming removed 3 bases from V and 7 bases from J; junction bases left unmatched: 6. The CDR3 length is 14 residues. This chain's CDR3 is CASSFYKQGNEQFF. In DNA form, the CDR3 reads TGTGCCAGCAGCTTCTACAAACAGGGGAATGAGCAGTTCTTC.

This clonotype came up many times. J is TRBJ2-7 and V is TRBV7-3; D uncertain. The CDR3 extends over 13 amino acids. V was shortened by 2 bases and J by 5 bases, with 10 bases between the two germline ends. In germline, CDR1 is SGHTA, CDR2 FQGTGA. The CDR3 bases are TGTGCCAGCAGCTTAGTTTTAGGGAACGAGCAGTACTTC. As protein: CASSLVLGNEQYF.

Only a few counts were recorded for this clonotype. The chain links TRBV7-8 to TRBJ2-1; 9 nucleotides match TRBD2. J gave up 7 bases and V 2 bases, and 6 bases lay outside the gene matches. This CDR3 is built from 15 residues. From germline, CDR1 is SGHVS and CDR2 FQNEAQ. CDR3 bases: TGTGCCAGCAGCTTACGGGCGGGAGGGTCTAATGAGCAGTTCTTC. It specifies CASSLRAGGSNEQFF.

This clonotype showed up many times. The rearrangement links TRBV28 to TRBJ2-7, with D possibly matching TRBD2 (5 bases). Between the trimmed V and J ends, which lost 4 bases and 7 bases, there was a span of 8 bases. The V gene's germline CDR1 is MDHEN and CDR2 SYDVKM. The CDR3 totals 11 residues. CDR3 sequence (DNA): TGTGCCAGCAGTTCCGCGGGTGAGCAGTACTTC. Translation gives CASSSAGEQYF. The full variable domain, its missing parts supplied by reference TRBV28 and TRBJ2-7, is DVKVTQSSRYLVKRTGEKVFLECVQDMDHENMFWYRQDPGLGLRLIYFSYDVKMKEKGDIPEGYSVSREKKERFSLILESASTNQTSMYLCASSSAGEQYFGPGTRLTVT.

There are many counts of this clonotype. V usage is TRBV10-3 and J usage is TRBJ2-1, with 7 bases lining up with TRBD2. The V segment lost 6 bases and the J segment 5 bases; nucleotides outside the gene matches: 10. The CDR3 is 15 residues long. Germline loops: CDR1 ENHRY, CDR2 SYGVKD. CDR3 coding DNA: TGTGCCATCAGAACGGGGGGACCCGAACACAATGAGCAGTTCTTC. Its translation is CAIRTGGPEHNEQFF.

This clonotype has ten or more counts. The rearrangement uses TRBV3-1 and TRBJ2-6, with D unresolved. Trimming shortened V by 1 base and J by 0 bases, and 4 bases separated the two germline ends. CDR1 and CDR2 from the germline V gene are LGHDT and YNNKEL (reference sequence). The CDR3 contains 15 residues. CDR3 nucleotides: TGTGCCAGCAGCCAAGGGTACTCTGGGGCCAACGTCCTGACTTTC. Protein sequence: CASSQGYSGANVLTF.

This clonotype was counted many times. This sequence joins TRBV3-1 and TRBJ1-2; D not certain. The germline V and J ends were trimmed by 3 bases and 6 bases, with 14 bases remaining between them. This CDR3 contains 14 residues. The V gene's germline CDR1 is LGHDT and CDR2 YNNKEL (reference sequence). The CDR3 DNA follows: TGTGCCAGCAGCCACTCCACAGCGGGAGATGGCTACACCTTC. Translated, it gives CASSHSTAGDGYTF.

In its sample, this clonotype was seen many times. The V and J genes are TRBV3-1 and TRBJ1-2; possible D gene TRBD1, 6 bases. V lost 4 bases to trimming and J lost 2 bases, with 8 bases between them. There are 13 residues in the CDR3. CDR1 LGHDT and CDR2 YNNKEL come from the germline V gene (reference sequence). In DNA form, the CDR3 reads TGTGCCAGCAGCCCCGGACAGAACTATGGCTACACCTTC. Translating gives CASSPGQNYGYTF.

Ten or more counts support this clonotype. The V gene is TRBV7-8, the J gene TRBJ2-3; D is possibly TRBD2 (6 bases). This CDR3 is 16 amino acids long. V was pared by 5 bases and J by 5 bases, with 20 bases between. Germline CDR1 and CDR2: SGHVS and FQNEAQ. As DNA, the CDR3 is TGTGCCAGCAGCCCGCAAAACCCAGCGCGGGGAGATACGCAGTATTTT. It codes for CASSPQNPARGDTQYF.

The V call is TRBV12-3 or TRBV12-4, the J call TRBJ1-3; unclear D gene. The CDR3 sequence is 14 residues long. Trimming shortened V by 3 bases and J by 0 bases, and 6 bases separated the two germline ends. This chain's CDR3 is CASSFRASGNTIYF. The CDR3 DNA reads TGTGCCAGCAGTTTTAGGGCCTCTGGAAACACCATATATTTT.

This clonotype showed up many times. The V and J genes are TRBV29-1 and TRBJ2-5; TRBD2 matches at 7 bases. V gave up 3 bases and J gave up 4 bases; unmatched junction bases: 8. Looked up from germline, CDR1 is SQVTM and CDR2 is ANQGSEA. The CDR3 runs 14 residues. Here the CDR3 reads CSVDGRAPGETQYF. In DNA, the CDR3 is TGCAGCGTTGATGGGAGGGCACCAGGAGAGACCCAGTACTTC.

Details on this clonotype: A much larger clone is a single base away; this may be a read error. The chain is built from TRBV7-8 and TRBJ2-5; D gene ambiguous. Looked up from germline, CDR1 is SGHVS and CDR2 is FQNEAQ. V dropped 5 bases and J dropped 4 bases, with 2 bases sitting between them. The CDR3 is 10 amino acids. As DNA, the CDR3 is TGTGCCAGCAGCCGAGAGACCCAGTACTTC. Protein: CASSRETQYF.

This clonotype was counted a few times. This chain joins TRBV20-1 and TRBJ1-2; D not resolved. Germline CDR1 and CDR2: DFQATT and SNEGSKA (reference sequence). Trimming removed 5 bases from V and 4 bases from J, with 11 bases in between. The CDR3 has 12 residues. As DNA, the CDR3 is TGCAGTGCTCCTGACACCGTCTATGGCTACACCTTC. Its protein is CSAPDTVYGYTF.

The chain recombines TRBV25-1 with TRBJ1-1; D perhaps matches TRBD1 (6 bases). The CDR3 runs 17 residues. Trimming shortened V by 3 bases and J by 4 bases, and 21 bases separated the two germline ends. Germline CDR1 and CDR2: MGHDK and SYGVNS. CDR3 sequence: CASSDEFGTSEGTEAFF. The CDR3 region has the DNA TGTGCCAGCAGTGACGAATTCGGGACATCTGAGGGCACTGAAGCTTTCTTT. Variable domain in full (rest from reference TRBV25-1 and TRBJ1-1): EADIYQTPRYLVIGTGKKITLECSQTMGHDKMYWYQQDPGMELHLIHYSYGVNSTEKGDLSSESTVSRIRTEHFPLTLESARPSHTSQYLCASSDEFGTSEGTEAFFGQGTRLTVV.

Ten or more counts support this clonotype. The chain uses TRBV24-1 and TRBJ2-3; 10 bases are shared with TRBD1. V dropped 1 base and J dropped 5; count of bases not matched to a gene: 2. This CDR3 has 15 residues. Germline V gene sequence: CDR1 KGHDR, CDR2 SFDVKD. The CDR3 loop is CATSDFGTGEDTQYF. The CDR3 DNA sequence: TGTGCCACCAGTGATTTCGGGACAGGGGAAGATACGCAGTATTTT.

The genes are TRBV5-1 and TRBJ2-1; D possibly corresponds to TRBD2 (5 bases). Trimming stripped 0 bases from V and 7 bases from J, with 11 bases between. The germline V gene encodes CDR1 SGHRS and CDR2 YFSETQ. The CDR3 runs to 14 residues. In nucleotides, the CDR3 is TGCGCCAGCAGCTTGGGGCGGGCATTAAATGAGCAGTTCTTC. Protein product: CASSLGRALNEQFF.

On this clonotype: An end of the junction does not agree with germline; a read error may underlie this. The V call is TRBV2, the J call TRBJ2-2; 15 bases fit TRBD2. The germline V gene encodes CDR1 SNHLY and CDR2 FYNNEI. There are 17 residues in the CDR3. The CDR3 coding sequence is TGTGTCAGCAGTGGTTTCCGGACTAGCGGGAGGGTCGGGGAGCTGTTTTTT. Its protein product is CVSSGFRTSGRVGELFF.

There are many counts of this clonotype. This sequence joins TRBV12-3 or TRBV12-4 and TRBJ2-5, with TRBD2 identical over 7 bases. The length of the CDR3 is 15 residues. Trimming removed 6 bases from V and 5 bases from J; junction bases left unmatched: 12. Here the CDR3 DNA reads TGTGCCAGCAGACTCCTAGCGGCTCGAAGGGAGACCCAGTACTTC. Translation: CASRLLAARRETQYF.

The V and J genes are TRBV6-1 and TRBJ1-6; D possibly corresponds to TRBD1 (5 bases). V lost 7 bases, J lost 6 bases, and 13 bases lay in between. This CDR3 is built from 14 residues. Germline CDR1 reads MNHNS; CDR2 reads SASEGT. DNA of the CDR3: TGTGCCAGCATTCCCGGGACCTTTAATTCACCCCTCCACTTT. This translates into CASIPGTFNSPLHF.

This clonotype appeared many times. This chain links TRBV7-6 with TRBJ2-5, with 7 bases matching TRBD1. This CDR3 has 15 residues. CDR1 is SGHVS, CDR2 FNYEAQ, per germline. J was trimmed by 2 bases and V by 5 bases; bases with no gene match: 8. The DNA of the CDR3 is TGTGCCAGCAGCCCGATAGCCAGGGGGCAAGAGACCCAGTACTTC. It specifies CASSPIARGQETQYF.

There are many counts of this clonotype. V and J are TRBV18 and TRBJ1-1; D ambiguous. Germline CDR1 KGHSH, CDR2 LQKENI. Trimming removed 8 bases at V and 5 bases at J, with 18 bases between. The CDR3 has 14 amino acids. The CDR3: CASAGRSRETEAFF. The CDR3 coding sequence is TGTGCCAGCGCAGGACGATCGAGAGAGACTGAAGCTTTCTTT.